The next 27 T cell receptor beta chains were all read from a single sample in a study of blood T cell repertoires in COVID-19. Only in-frame clones appear in the TCRdb table, and some are missing; sequencing was by immunoSEQ multiplex PCR. This sample has fewer than 50,000 clones, with about 76% found just once. Material for sequencing was peripheral blood. These TCRs come from a man in his 70s with COVID-19, enrolled during active disease.

The V gene is TRBV4-1, the J gene TRBJ1-3; D is possibly TRBD1 (5 bases). This CDR3 contains 15 residues. Germline CDR1 is MGHRA and CDR2 is YSYEKL. V gave up 4 bases and J gave up 6 bases, with 16 bases separating them. For the CDR3, the DNA is TGCGCCAGCAGCCCGCCGGGACTTCGAGAAAACACCATATATTTT. Its protein product is CASSPPGLRENTIYF.

This chain connects TRBV18 to TRBJ2-7, with 7 bases fitting TRBD1. V trimming: 3 bases; J trimming: 2 bases; junction bases outside the gene matches: 7. The CDR3 extends over 15 amino acids. Germline CDR1 KGHSH, CDR2 LQKENI. CDR3 sequence (DNA): TGTGCCAGCTCACCGACAGGGAGTGGGGCCTACGAGCAGTACTTC. Translating it yields CASSPTGSGAYEQYF. Supplemented by reference TRBV18 and TRBJ2-7, the full variable domain reads NAGVMQNPRHLVRRRGQEARLRCSPMKGHSHVYWYRQLPEEGLKFMVYLQKENIIDESGMPKERFSAEFPKEGPSILRIQQVVRGDSAAYFCASSPTGSGAYEQYFGPGTRLTVT.

The chain recombines TRBV5-4 with TRBJ2-7; 12 bases match TRBD1. CDR3 length equals 15 residues. The trim removed 4 bases at V and 5 bases at J, leaving 7 bases unmatched. The germline V gene has CDR1 SGHNT and CDR2 YYREEE (reference sequence). In DNA form, the CDR3 reads TGTGCCAGCAGCACGGGGGGACAGGGGGCGAACGAGCAGTACTTC. Its translation is CASSTGGQGANEQYF. The full variable domain, rest sourced from reference TRBV5-4 and TRBJ2-7, is ETGVTQSPTHLIKTRGQQVTLRCSSQSGHNTVSWYQQALGQGPQFIFQYYREEENGRGNFPPRFSGLQFPNYSSELNVNALELDDSALYLCASSTGGQGANEQYFGPGTRLTVT.

The rearrangement links TRBV12-3 or TRBV12-4 to TRBJ1-2; no firm D call. V lost 8 bases, J lost 1 base, and 11 bases lay in between. The length of the CDR3 is 13 residues. In DNA, the CDR3 is TGTGCCAGCGCCCCGGGGAGTAACTATGGCTACACCTTC. As protein: CASAPGSNYGYTF.

The V and J genes are TRBV28 and TRBJ1-2; D gene uncertain. The CDR3 sequence is 15 residues long. Deletions cut 8 bases from V and 3 bases from J, with 19 bases between. Germline V CDR1 and CDR2: MDHEN, SYDVKM. The CDR3, as DNA: TGTGCCAGCGGATTGGTGGCCTTGAGCGACTATGGCTACACCTTC. This gives the protein CASGLVALSDYGYTF.

This clone was counted between two and nine times. Its ends do not fully match the called genes, so a read error is possible. V gene TRBV5-1 combines with J gene TRBJ2-7; D is undetermined. CDR1 and CDR2 from the germline V gene are SGHRS and YFSETQ. This CDR3 has 15 residues. The CDR3 loop is CASRLGPEPTYEQYF. CDR3 nucleotides: TGCGCCAGCAGGTTGGGCCCCGAGCCAACCTACGAGCAGTACTTC.

V and J are TRBV6-2 or TRBV6-3 and TRBJ2-1; 11 nucleotides line up with TRBD2. CDR1 and CDR2 from the germline V gene are MNHEY and SVGEGT. The CDR3 extends over 15 amino acids. Losses at the gene ends were 7 bases for V and 8 bases for J; bases not matched to a gene: 10. CDR3 sequence reads: CASTPRLAGRDEQFF. CDR3 nucleotides: TGTGCCAGCACCCCACGACTAGCGGGGCGGGATGAGCAGTTCTTC.

CDR3 nucleotides: TGTGCCAGCCGCGGGAGTTATGGCTACACCTTC. Encoded protein: CASRGSYGYTF. The chain has TRBV6-5 and TRBJ1-2; no clear D gene. The CDR3 length is 11 residues. V was shortened by 8 bases and J by 5 bases, with 9 bases between the two germline ends. Germline CDR1 MNHEY, CDR2 SVGAGI.

By share of the sample, this clone is medium-sized. The rearrangement links TRBV15 to TRBJ1-5; D gene ambiguous. CDR3 length: 17 amino acids. Germline CDR1 LNHNV, CDR2 YYDKDF (reference sequence). V shed 0 bases and J shed 2 bases, with 14 bases lying between them. The CDR3 is CATSRDRGKGGNQPQHF. The CDR3 region has the DNA TGTGCCACCAGCAGAGATCGAGGGAAGGGCGGCAATCAGCCCCAGCATTTT.

The J gene is TRBJ1-2, the V gene TRBV5-1, with no clear D. The CDR3 has 15 amino acids. Trimming took off 4 bases at V and 4 bases at J, with 17 bases between the two ends. CDR1 SGHRS and CDR2 YFSETQ come from the germline V gene. The CDR3 nucleotides read TGCGCCAGCAGCCCGATTGTGGAGGGCTCCTATGGCTACACCTTC. Encoded protein: CASSPIVEGSYGYTF.

This chain connects TRBV19 to TRBJ2-7; 13 nucleotides align to TRBD2. Germline trimming cut 4 bases from V and 4 bases from J; bases unmatched to any gene: 4. The CDR3 sequence is 15 residues long. Germline values: CDR1 LNHDA, CDR2 SQIVND (reference sequence). DNA of the CDR3: TGTGCCAGTAGTACCTCACTAGCGGGAGGGTACGAGCAGTACTTC. The encoded protein is CASSTSLAGGYEQYF.

This rearrangement joins TRBV10-3 to TRBJ2-1; 10 bases line up with TRBD1. The V segment lost 3 bases and the J segment 2 bases; nucleotides outside the gene matches: 1. The germline CDR1 and CDR2 sequences are ENHRY and SYGVKD. The CDR3 covers 15 residues. The CDR3 loop is CAISEDRGPYNEQFF. Written as DNA, the CDR3 is TGTGCCATCAGTGAAGACAGGGGGCCCTACAATGAGCAGTTCTTC.

The gene calls are TRBV18 and TRBJ2-7; TRBD2 agrees at 7 bases. The J segment lost 0 bases and the V segment lost 5 bases, leaving 4 bases of the junction unmatched. This CDR3 region has 14 residues. Germline CDR1 and CDR2: KGHSH and LQKENI. CDR3 sequence reads: CASSSSGSSYEQYF. CDR3 nucleotide sequence: TGTGCCAGCTCATCTAGCGGTTCCTCCTACGAGCAGTACTTC.

This clone appeared a few times. The chain couples TRBV10-3 to TRBJ2-1, with a weak D call TRBD2 (7 bases). The CDR3 runs 13 residues. The ends were cut back, 11 bases at V and 5 bases at J, with 16 bases in the middle. CDR1 ENHRY and CDR2 SYGVKD come from the germline V gene. In nucleotides, the CDR3 is TGTGCCTTGGGGGGGGACACAAACAATGAGCAGTTCTTC. Amino acid sequence: CALGGDTNNEQFF.

The chain joins TRBV5-1 to TRBJ2-2, with TRBD2 matching over 14 bases. Germline CDR1 reads SGHRS; CDR2 reads YFSETQ. With 4 bases clipped from V and 5 bases from J, the junction kept 4 bases outside the gene matches. The CDR3 is 16 amino acids. CDR3 sequence: CASSRGLAGATGELFF. The CDR3 bases are TGCGCCAGCAGCCGGGGACTAGCGGGAGCTACCGGGGAGCTGTTTTTT.

V and J are TRBV30 and TRBJ2-3; no reliable D call. The germline CDR1 and CDR2 sequences are GTSNPN and SVGIG (reference sequence). This CDR3 has 14 amino acids. The V gene lost 2 bases and the J gene lost 7 bases, with 16 bases spanning the gap. CDR3 sequence reads: CAWSTGGSVNTQYF. The CDR3 DNA reads TGTGCCTGGAGTACCGGCGGCTCAGTCAATACGCAGTATTTT.

The chain joins TRBV7-2 to TRBJ2-1, with D possibly matching TRBD2 (5 bases). V lost 5 bases and J 9 bases, leaving 8 bases between the germline ends. The CDR3 is 11 amino acids. Germline assignment: CDR1 SGHTA and CDR2 FQGNSA. The CDR3 loop is CASSLRAEQFF. DNA for the CDR3: TGTGCCAGCAGCCTGAGGGCTGAGCAGTTCTTC. The full variable domain, completed using reference TRBV7-2 and TRBJ2-1, is GAGVSQSPSNKVTEKGKDVELRCDPISGHTALYWYRQSLGQGLEFLIYFQGNSAPDKSGLPSDRFSAERTGGSVSTLTIQRTQQEDSAVYLCASSLRAEQFFGPGTRLTVL.

This chain uses TRBV7-3 with TRBJ1-2, with D tentatively TRBD1 (6 bases). CDR1 and CDR2 (germline): SGHTA, FQGTGA. This CDR3 comprises 13 residues. Trimming stripped 5 bases from V and 6 bases from J, with 13 bases between. The CDR3 here is CASSPTPGDGYTF. In DNA, the CDR3 is TGTGCCAGCAGCCCGACCCCAGGGGATGGCTACACCTTC.

The rearrangement links TRBV7-2 to TRBJ2-2, with 12 bases fitting TRBD2. The length of the CDR3 is 16 residues. V lost 5 bases, J lost 6 bases, and 7 bases stayed unmatched. CDR1 and CDR2 from the germline V gene are SGHTA and FQGNSA. The DNA for the CDR3 is TGTGCCAGCAGCGAACTAGCGGGGGGCTACCCCGGGGAGCTGTTTTTT. This sequence encodes CASSELAGGYPGELFF.

V gene TRBV9 combines with J gene TRBJ2-7, with 7 bases matching TRBD2. The CDR3 has 15 residues. With V trimmed by 3 bases and J by 1 base, 7 bases remained unmatched. Germline CDR1 SGDLS, CDR2 YYNGEE. CDR3 DNA sequence: TGTGCCAGCAGCGGTACTAGCGCTCATTCCTACGAGCAGTACTTC. Amino acids: CASSGTSAHSYEQYF.

The chain is built from TRBV24-1 and TRBJ2-7, with 8 bases identical to TRBD1. The germline CDR1 and CDR2 sequences are KGHDR and SFDVKD. The CDR3 is 15 residues long. Trimming took 5 bases from V and 1 from J; bases not matched to a gene: 6. This CDR3 reads CATSARGQGSYEQYF. CDR3 nucleotide sequence: TGTGCCACCAGTGCCCGCGGACAGGGATCCTACGAGCAGTACTTC.

This clone was seen more than once but under ten times. The rearrangement joins TRBV2 to TRBJ2-3; maybe TRBD1 (6 bases). Germline assignment: CDR1 SNHLY and CDR2 FYNNEI. This CDR3 contains 12 residues. Trimming removed 6 bases from V and 8 bases from J, with 12 bases in between. This chain's CDR3 is CASSVQGLTQYF. The CDR3 DNA follows: TGTGCCAGCAGCGTACAGGGTCTTACGCAGTATTTT.

The genes are TRBV5-8 and TRBJ2-2; D remains ambiguous. The CDR3 length is 14 residues. CDR1 and CDR2 from the germline V gene are SGHTS and YDEGEE. V lost 2 bases and J 4 bases, leaving 9 bases between the germline ends. The CDR3 sequence is CASSFGPTTGELFF. CDR3 in DNA: TGTGCCAGCAGCTTCGGTCCAACCACCGGGGAGCTGTTTTTT. The variable domain in full, with the rest retrieved from reference TRBV5-8 and TRBJ2-2, is EAGVTQSPTHLIKTRGQQATLRCSPISGHTSVYWYQQALGLGLQFLLWYDEGEERNRGNFPPRFSGRQFPNYSSELNVNALELEDSALYLCASSFGPTTGELFFGEGSRLTVL.

Only one count was recorded for this clone. The chain couples TRBV7-3 to TRBJ2-3, with 7 positions matching TRBD1. The CDR3 runs 14 residues. V lost 2 bases to trimming and J lost 2 bases; unmatched junction nucleotides: 1. Germline V gene sequence: CDR1 SGHTA, CDR2 FQGTGA. CDR3 nucleotide sequence: TGTGCCAGCAGCTTAGGGACAGCCACAGATACGCAGTATTTT. Translation gives CASSLGTATDTQYF.

V usage is TRBV30 and J usage is TRBJ2-2; 9 bases line up with TRBD2. Germline CDR1 reads GTSNPN; CDR2 reads SVGIG (reference sequence). Unmatched junction bases numbered 5, after V lost 3 bases and J lost 0 bases. The CDR3 is made up of 16 amino acids. The CDR3 nucleotides are TGTGCCTGGAGAGGGATAGCGGGGGCGAACACCGGGGAGCTGTTTTTT. This gives the protein CAWRGIAGANTGELFF. Full variable domain (remainder filled in from reference TRBV30 and TRBJ2-2): SQTIHQWPATLVQPVGSPLSLECTVEGTSNPNLYWYRQAAGRGLQLLFYSVGIGQISSEVPQNLSASRPQDRQFILSSKKLLLSDSGFYLCAWRGIAGANTGELFFGEGSRLTVL.

The chain uses TRBV30 and TRBJ2-2, with 14 bases matching TRBD2. With V trimmed by 8 bases and J by 7 bases, 15 bases remained unmatched. The CDR3 is 17 residues long. Germline assignment: CDR1 GTSNPN and CDR2 SVGIG (reference sequence). The CDR3 region has the DNA TGTGCCGGGGGGGGACTAGCGGGAGCAAGTGTAGGCGGGGAGCTGTTTTTT. Translation gives CAGGGLAGASVGGELFF.

The gene calls are TRBV28 and TRBJ1-2, with a possible D match to TRBD1 (5 bases). The CDR3 is 13 residues long. V was cut by 6 bases and J by 1 base, with 9 bases left in between. Germline CDR1 reads MDHEN; CDR2 reads SYDVKM. CDR3 coding DNA: TGTGCCAGCAGGTTCCAGGGTAACTATGGCTACACCTTC. It is translated as CASRFQGNYGYTF.